Shown below are 28 T cell receptor beta chains from a single sample sequenced in a study of a mutant IDH1 vaccine in newly diagnosed glioma. Described time point: week 23, last vaccination. It was 300 ug of mutant IDH1 20-mer peptide that made up each vaccine dose, given with topical imiquimod. These receptors have no identified antigens. Assay: immunoSEQ multiplex PCR; the TCRdb copy retains only in-frame clones and omits some. The sample holds around 26,000 clones, around 83% seen once. The source material was PBMCs, sampled from a glioma patient whose treatment included an IDH1 peptide vaccine. Receptor source: a woman under 40 with glioma.

The chain's CDR3 is CASSWPGGEGYTF. CDR3 sequence (DNA): TGTGCCAGCAGCTGGCCAGGGGGCGAAGGCTACACCTTC. This chain connects TRBV11-1 to TRBJ1-2; 8 positions agree with TRBD1. Unmatched junction bases numbered 6, after V lost 4 bases and J lost 8 bases. This CDR3 has 13 amino acids. Germline V gives CDR1 SGHAT, CDR2 FQDESV (reference sequence).

This clone rates as medium-sized. The J gene is TRBJ1-1, the V gene TRBV5-1; 10 bases line up with TRBD1. Germline V gives CDR1 SGHRS, CDR2 YFSETQ. J was trimmed by 3 bases and V by 4 bases; bases with no gene match: 6. This CDR3 has 15 amino acids. The CDR3 DNA sequence: TGCGCCAGCAGCCAATGGACAGGGGGGGACACTGAAGCTTTCTTT. As protein: CASSQWTGGDTEAFF.

This clone counts as medium-sized. This chain joins TRBV6-5 and TRBJ1-5; tentative D call: TRBD1 (6 bases). With 6 bases removed from V and 4 bases from J, the gap between germline ends came to 13 bases. The CDR3 has 14 amino acids. Germline CDR1 and CDR2: MNHEY and SVGAGI. In DNA, the CDR3 is TGTGCCAGCAGAACAGGGATGGGGAATCAGCCCCAGCATTTT. It encodes CASRTGMGNQPQHF.

The chain is built from TRBV27 and TRBJ2-1; TRBD2 matches at 11 bases. The CDR3 is 18 amino acids. V lost 3 bases, J lost 5 bases, and 12 bases stayed unmatched. Germline CDR1 and CDR2: MNHEY and SMNVEV (reference sequence). CDR3 sequence: CASSFRKGLAGGNNEQFF. The CDR3 nucleotides read TGTGCCAGCAGTTTTCGAAAGGGGCTAGCGGGGGGAAACAATGAGCAGTTCTTC.

This clone was seen just once. The CDR3 DNA is TGTGCCATCAGGGAGGGTACGGGGAATGAAAAACTGTTTTTT. It yields the protein CAIREGTGNEKLFF. The gene calls are TRBV10-3 and TRBJ1-4, with D hard to call. The CDR3 runs 14 residues. V was cut by 6 bases and J by 5 bases, with 13 bases left in between. CDR1 and CDR2 from the germline V gene are ENHRY and SYGVKD.

The V and J genes are TRBV13 and TRBJ2-2; no firm D call. CDR3 length equals 14 residues. Germline V lookup: CDR1 PRHDT, CDR2 FYEKMQ (reference sequence). V was shortened by 0 bases and J by 1 base, with 3 bases between the two germline ends. The DNA for the CDR3 is TGTGCCAGCAGCTTAGGGCAGAACACCGGGGAGCTGTTTTTT. This encodes CASSLGQNTGELFF.

This sequence joins TRBV4-3 and TRBJ2-3; D may be TRBD2 (7 bases). The V end lost 0 bases, the J end lost 2 bases, and 15 bases lay between the germline ends. The length of the CDR3 is 17 residues. Germline V gene sequence: CDR1 LGHNA, CDR2 YSLEER. The CDR3 sequence: CASSQEKGGGYTDTQYF. The CDR3 bases are TGCGCCAGCAGCCAAGAGAAGGGCGGGGGCTACACAGATACGCAGTATTTT.

The genes are TRBV5-1 and TRBJ1-1; no definite D call. The CDR3 runs to 14 residues. CDR1 is SGHRS, CDR2 YFSETQ, per germline. V lost 0 bases, J lost 4 bases, and 10 bases lay in between. In DNA, the CDR3 is TGCGCCAGCAGCTTGGACGTTTCGGGCACTGAAGCTTTCTTT. Residues: CASSLDVSGTEAFF.

The chain employs TRBV21-1 and TRBJ1-1; TRBD1 is taken as the D call from the table, unchecked against the DNA. TRBV21-1 is a listed pseudogene. The CDR3 has 14 residues. The CDR3, as DNA: TGTGCCAGCAGCCCAAAAGGGGGACAGGAGGGAGCTTTCTTT. It encodes CASSPKGGQEGAFF.

The chain links TRBV5-1 to TRBJ2-2; 8 positions match TRBD1. V was clipped by 4 bases and J by 6 bases; unmatched bases: 8. The CDR3 has 15 amino acids. Germline CDR1 is SGHRS and CDR2 is YFSETQ. The CDR3: CASSSRQGSAGELFF. CDR3 sequence (DNA): TGCGCCAGCAGCAGTCGACAGGGGAGCGCCGGGGAGCTGTTTTTT.

In its sample, this clone was seen once. The chain recombines TRBV6-5 with TRBJ1-4; D is uncertain. Trimming shortened V by 6 bases and J by 10 bases, and 12 bases separated the two germline ends. The germline CDR1 and CDR2 sequences are MNHEY and SVGAGI. The CDR3 totals 12 residues. The CDR3, as DNA: TGTGCCAGCAGGCCGAAGGACGGAAAACTGTTTTTT. It is translated as CASRPKDGKLFF.

V gene TRBV7-2 combines with J gene TRBJ2-3; D is ambiguous. The CDR3 covers 12 residues. V was pared by 3 bases and J by 8 bases, with 9 bases between. From germline, CDR1 is SGHTA and CDR2 FQGNSA. For the CDR3, the DNA is TGTGCCAGCAGCTTGGGCGTCCGTACGCAGTATTTT. This codes for CASSLGVRTQYF.

The V call is TRBV6-1, the J call TRBJ1-6; no firm D call. Trimming pared 7 bases from V and 8 bases from J, leaving 9 bases between. CDR1 is MNHNS, CDR2 SASEGT, per germline. This CDR3 is built from 12 residues. CDR3 in DNA: TGTGCCAGCAAAGACGGAGATTCACCCCTCCACTTT. This codes for CASKDGDSPLHF.

This clone was counted once. This chain joins TRBV19 and TRBJ1-2; D not certain. Deletions cut 5 bases from V and 6 bases from J, with 13 bases between. Germline CDR1 reads LNHDA; CDR2 reads SQIVND (reference sequence). The CDR3 has 13 residues. DNA of the CDR3: TGTGCCAGTAGTCTCGACTTTTGGGATGGCTACACCTTC. This codes for CASSLDFWDGYTF.

This clone was observed once. The chain links TRBV5-1 to TRBJ2-5, with 10 positions matching TRBD2. The germline V gene has CDR1 SGHRS and CDR2 YFSETQ. V dropped 4 bases and J dropped 3; count of bases not matched to a gene: 3. The CDR3 runs 14 residues. The CDR3 is CASSQSGGEETQYF. CDR3 sequence (DNA): TGCGCCAGCAGCCAAAGCGGGGGGGAAGAGACCCAGTACTTC.

The chain employs TRBV4-1 and TRBJ1-1; perhaps TRBD1 as D (5 bases). V was clipped by 4 bases and J by 10 bases, with 16 bases between them. Per germline, CDR1 MGHRA and CDR2 YSYEKL. The CDR3 sequence is 13 residues long. The CDR3 sequence: CASSPAVGLLAFF. The CDR3 region has the DNA TGCGCCAGCAGCCCCGCGGTGGGACTGCTAGCTTTCTTT.

V gene TRBV6-5 combines with J gene TRBJ1-1, with D maybe TRBD1 (6 bases). The CDR3 is 15 amino acids. Trimming removed 0 bases at V and 7 bases at J, with 15 bases between. CDR1 MNHEY and CDR2 SVGAGI come from the germline V gene. CDR3: CASSYSNGQGREAFF. Here the CDR3 DNA reads TGTGCCAGCAGTTACTCCAATGGCCAGGGGCGTGAAGCTTTCTTT.

The genes are TRBV5-1 and TRBJ2-7; 15 nucleotides align to TRBD2. From germline, CDR1 is SGHRS and CDR2 YFSETQ. CDR3 length: 14 amino acids. V shed 4 bases, J shed 6 bases, and the junction held 2 bases outside the gene matches. The CDR3 sequence: CASSVGLAGGEQYF. CDR3 bases: TGCGCCAGCAGCGTGGGACTAGCGGGGGGCGAGCAGTACTTC.

This chain uses TRBV6-1 with TRBJ1-5, with D maybe TRBD1 (6 bases). Germline V CDR1 and CDR2: MNHNS, SASEGT. This CDR3 region has 14 residues. V lost 4 bases and J lost 7, with 14 bases in between. The CDR3 DNA reads as TGTGCCAGCAGTGCGGAACAGGGTGAACAGCCCCAGCATTTT. Translating it yields CASSAEQGEQPQHF.

The rearrangement uses TRBV6-1 and TRBJ1-4; perhaps TRBD1 as D (5 bases). The length of the CDR3 is 15 residues. Germline V gene data show CDR1 as MNHNS and CDR2 as SASEGT. With 5 bases removed from V and 5 bases from J, the gap between germline ends came to 15 bases. Here the CDR3 DNA reads TGTGCCAGCAGTCCTCCGTGGGGGTTAAATGAAAAACTGTTTTTT. This sequence encodes CASSPPWGLNEKLFF.

The V call is TRBV18, the J call TRBJ2-2, with D unresolved. The CDR3 totals 13 residues. CDR1 is KGHSH, CDR2 LQKENI, per germline. Trimming cost V 6 bases and J 5 bases, with 10 bases left between them. The DNA of the CDR3 is TGTGCCAGCTCCAGAGAACGGACCGGGGAGCTGTTTTTT. Its translation is CASSRERTGELFF.

This chain links TRBV6-1 with TRBJ2-7; TRBD1 aligns across 7 bases. The CDR3 runs 17 residues. V lost 1 base, J lost 1 base, and 10 bases stayed unmatched. Germline CDR1 is MNHNS and CDR2 is SASEGT. The CDR3 spells CASSEGPRTGQSYEQYF. The DNA of the CDR3 is TGTGCCAGCAGTGAAGGGCCCAGGACAGGCCAATCCTACGAGCAGTACTTC.

The CDR3 region has the DNA TGTGCCAGTAGCGCCGCCCCCCTGGATGGCTACACCTTC. Protein sequence: CASSAAPLDGYTF. The genes are TRBV19 and TRBJ1-2; unclear D gene. The CDR3 length is 13 residues. The V end lost 6 bases, the J end lost 6 bases, and 14 bases lay between the germline ends. In germline, CDR1 is LNHDA, CDR2 SQIVND (reference sequence).

In its sample, this clone was seen a few times. J is TRBJ1-1 and V is TRBV13; D is perhaps TRBD1 (5 bases). V dropped 5 bases and J dropped 10 bases, with 17 bases sitting between them. This CDR3 has 13 residues. The germline CDR1 and CDR2 sequences are PRHDT and FYEKMQ (reference sequence). The CDR3 is CASSPAGTQGAFF. The CDR3 nucleotides read TGTGCCAGCAGCCCTGCCGGGACCCAGGGAGCTTTCTTT.

V usage is TRBV5-1 and J usage is TRBJ2-5; D could derive from TRBD1 or TRBD2 (5 bases each). CDR1 SGHRS and CDR2 YFSETQ come from the germline V gene. The V end lost 0 bases, the J end lost 8 bases, and 14 bases lay between the germline ends. The CDR3 is 14 amino acids. Here the CDR3 reads CASSLVSGTATQYF. The DNA of the CDR3 is TGCGCCAGCAGCTTGGTGTCGGGGACGGCTACCCAGTACTTC.

The rearrangement joins TRBV2 to TRBJ2-2; the D call may be TRBD1 or TRBD2 (5 bases each). Germline V lookup: CDR1 SNHLY, CDR2 FYNNEI. V lost 6 bases and J lost 0, with 11 bases in between. The CDR3 sequence is 15 residues long. Written as DNA, the CDR3 is TGTGCCAGCAGAGGGACCACCTCGAACACCGGGGAGCTGTTTTTT. It yields the protein CASRGTTSNTGELFF. Filled out from reference TRBV2 and TRBJ2-2, the complete variable domain reads EPEVTQTPSHQVTQMGQEVILRCVPISNHLYFYWYRQILGQKVEFLVSFYNNEISEKSEIFDDQFSVERPDGSNFTLKIRSTKLEDSAMYFCASRGTTSNTGELFFGEGSRLTVL.

The J gene is TRBJ1-6, the V gene TRBV6-1; 9 positions match TRBD1. V shed 4 bases and J 6 bases; nucleotides not matched to a gene: 4. This CDR3 region has 15 residues. In germline, CDR1 is MNHNS, CDR2 SASEGT. CDR3 sequence: CASSVPTGGNSPLHF. The DNA for the CDR3 is TGTGCCAGCAGTGTTCCGACAGGGGGTAATTCACCCCTCCACTTT.

In this sample, this clone turned up a few times. The chain joins TRBV19 to TRBJ2-5; 9 bases are a match to TRBD1. Germline-derived CDR1 and CDR2 are LNHDA and SQIVND (reference sequence). J was trimmed by 3 bases and V by 5 bases; bases with no gene match: 4. This CDR3 contains 14 residues. The CDR3 loop is CASSPWTGEETQYF. The CDR3 DNA reads TGTGCCAGTAGTCCTTGGACAGGGGAAGAGACCCAGTACTTC.